What follows describes a single T cell receptor beta chain. Sequencing used immunoSEQ multiplex PCR; TCRdb keeps in-frame clones, though not all of them. The sample lists 70,000 or so clones, 91% occurring once. The data were obtained in a study of T cell changes during pregnancy in multiple sclerosis. Unmatched junction bases numbered 9, after V lost 5 bases and J lost 5 bases. Germline values: CDR1 SEHNR, CDR2 FQNEAQ (reference sequence). This CDR3 contains 14 residues. This chain links TRBV7-9 with TRBJ2-7; 7 nucleotides match TRBD1. Here the sequenced sample was peripheral blood, taken in the third trimester of pregnancy. This receptor was obtained from a female donor in good health, enrolled as a control in a pregnancy study. CDR3 region: CASSQRQGSDEQYF. CDR3 in DNA: TGTGCCAGCAGCCAACGACAGGGAAGTGACGAGCAGTACTTC. Using reference TRBV7-9 and TRBJ2-7 for the parts outside the CDR3, the full variable domain is DTGVSQNPRHKITKRGQNVTFRCDPISEHNRLYWYRQTLGQGPEFLTYFQNEAQLEKSRLLSDRFSAERPKGSFSTLEIQRTEQGDSAMYLCASSQRQGSDEQYFGPGTRLTVT.